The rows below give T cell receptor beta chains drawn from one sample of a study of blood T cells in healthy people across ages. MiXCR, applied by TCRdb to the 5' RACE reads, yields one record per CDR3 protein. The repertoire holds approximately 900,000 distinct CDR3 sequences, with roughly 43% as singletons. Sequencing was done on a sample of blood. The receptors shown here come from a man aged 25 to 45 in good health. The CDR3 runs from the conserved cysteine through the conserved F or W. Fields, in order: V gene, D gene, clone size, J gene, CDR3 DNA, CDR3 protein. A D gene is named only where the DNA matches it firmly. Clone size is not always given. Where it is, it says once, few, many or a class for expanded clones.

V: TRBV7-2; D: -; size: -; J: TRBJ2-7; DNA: TGTGCCAGCAGCTTAATTGAGGGTAGGGGGTCCTACGAGCAGTACTTC; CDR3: CASSLIEGRGSYEQYF
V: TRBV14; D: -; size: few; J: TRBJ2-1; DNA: TGTGCCAGCAGCCAAGATGGTCCGTATGGCATAAATGAGCAGTTCTTC; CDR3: CASSQDGPYGINEQFF
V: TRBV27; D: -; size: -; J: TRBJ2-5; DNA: TGTGCCACCTACCGTTCTGGGGAAGAGACCCAGTACTTC; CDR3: CATYRSGEETQYF
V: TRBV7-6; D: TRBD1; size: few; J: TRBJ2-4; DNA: TGTGCCAGCAGCCGGGGACAGGGAATGGACATTCAGTACTTC; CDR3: CASSRGQGMDIQYF
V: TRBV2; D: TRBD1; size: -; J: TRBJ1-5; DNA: TGTGCCAGCAATCCCTCGACAGGGGGTCGGTATCAGCCCCAGCATTTT; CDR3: CASNPSTGGRYQPQHF
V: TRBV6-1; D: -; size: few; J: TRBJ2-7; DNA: TGTGCCAGCAGTGAGACGAGACTAGGGGACGAGCAGTACTTC; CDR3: CASSETRLGDEQYF
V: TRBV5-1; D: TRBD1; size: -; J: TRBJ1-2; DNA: TGCGCCAGCAGCTCCTCCGGGACAGGGCGACTTGGGGATGGCTACACCTTC; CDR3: CASSSSGTGRLGDGYTF
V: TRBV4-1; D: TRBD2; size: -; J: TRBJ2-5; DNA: TGCGCCAGCAGCCAAGATCAAGGACTAGCGGGTAAAGAGACCCAGTACTTC; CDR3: CASSQDQGLAGKETQYF
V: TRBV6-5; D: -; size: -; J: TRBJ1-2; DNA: TGTGCCAGCAGTTTCTCGTTTACAGGGTTGACCTATGGCTACACCTTC; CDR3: CASSFSFTGLTYGYTF
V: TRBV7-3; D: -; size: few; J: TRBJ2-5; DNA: TGTGCCAGCAGCTTAATTGCTACTAACAAAGAGACCCAGTACTTC; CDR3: CASSLIATNKETQYF
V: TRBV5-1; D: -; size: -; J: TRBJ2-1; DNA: TGCGCCAGCCGACCCCGGACAGAGGCTTACAATGAGCAGTTCTTC; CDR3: CASRPRTEAYNEQFF
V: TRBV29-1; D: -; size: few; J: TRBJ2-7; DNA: TGCAGCGTTGTCCGCCAGCAGAGCTCCTACGAGCAGTACTTC; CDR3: CSVVRQQSSYEQYF
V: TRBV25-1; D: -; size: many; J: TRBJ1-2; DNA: TGTGCCAGCAGTGAGGGTTCGAACTATGGCTACACCTTC; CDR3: CASSEGSNYGYTF
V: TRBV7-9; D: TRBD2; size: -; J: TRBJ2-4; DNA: TGTGCCAGCAGCTCGGAGGCGGCGGGGGAGCAGTACTTC; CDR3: CASSSEAAGEQYF
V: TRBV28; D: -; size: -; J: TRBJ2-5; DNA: TGTGCCAGCAGTTTATTCGGGGAGCAAGAGACCCAGTACTTC; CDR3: CASSLFGEQETQYF
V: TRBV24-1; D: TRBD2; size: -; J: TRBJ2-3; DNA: TGTGCCACCATGAGCGGGAGGCTCTCACCTAGCATAGATACGCAGTATTTT; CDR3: CATMSGRLSPSIDTQYF
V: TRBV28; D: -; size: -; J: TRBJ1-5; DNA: TGTGCCAGCACGGGGTTTGATCAGCCCCAGCATTTT; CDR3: CASTGFDQPQHF
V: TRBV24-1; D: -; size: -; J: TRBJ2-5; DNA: TGTGCCACCAGTACCGTCGGGGAGACCCAGTACTTC; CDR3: CATSTVGETQYF
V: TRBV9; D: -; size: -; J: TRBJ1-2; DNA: TGTGCCAGCAGCGGCCGGGACATCTATGGCTACACCTTC; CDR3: CASSGRDIYGYTF
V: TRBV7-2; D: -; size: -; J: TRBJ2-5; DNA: TGTGCCAGCAGCTTGTCCCCGGCTGCCTACAAGCAGTACTTC; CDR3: CASSLSPAAYKQYF
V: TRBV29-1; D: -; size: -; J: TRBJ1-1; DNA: TGCAGCGTTGAAGAGGGGGCCTGGAACACTGAAGCTTTCTTT; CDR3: CSVEEGAWNTEAFF
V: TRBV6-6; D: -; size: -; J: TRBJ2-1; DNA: TGTGCCAGCAGCTCAACCTCTAAGCTAGACAATGAGCGGTTCTTC; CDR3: CASSSTSKLDNERFF
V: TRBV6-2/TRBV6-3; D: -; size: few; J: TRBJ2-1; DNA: TGTGCCAGCAGTTACTTTATGATAGGGTCGGATGAGCAGTTCTTC; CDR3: CASSYFMIGSDEQFF
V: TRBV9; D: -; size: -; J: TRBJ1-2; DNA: TGTGCCAGCAGCGTAGGAGGCAGTGCTAGCTATGGCTACACCTTC; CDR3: CASSVGGSASYGYTF
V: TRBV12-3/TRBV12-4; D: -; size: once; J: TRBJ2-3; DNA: TGTGCCAGCAGTATAGCGCGGTCAGATACGCAGTATTTT; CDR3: CASSIARSDTQYF
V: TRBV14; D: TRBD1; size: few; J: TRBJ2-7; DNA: TGTGCCAGCAGACTACAGGGGGCCAACGAGCAGTACTTC; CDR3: CASRLQGANEQYF
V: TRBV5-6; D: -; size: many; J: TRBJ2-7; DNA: TGTGCCAGCACCCTGGACGAGCGGTCCTACGAGCAGTACTTC; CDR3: CASTLDERSYEQYF
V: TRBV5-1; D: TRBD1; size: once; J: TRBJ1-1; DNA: TGCGCCAGCAGCACGGGAACAGGGGGCGAGGCTGAAGCTTTCTTT; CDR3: CASSTGTGGEAEAFF
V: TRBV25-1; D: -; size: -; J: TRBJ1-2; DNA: TGTGCCAGCAGTGACGTTGGCTACACCTTC; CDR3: CASSDVGYTF
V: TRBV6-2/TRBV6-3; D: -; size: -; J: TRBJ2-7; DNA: TGTGCCGGGGGGACGAACTACGAGCAGTACTTC; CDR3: CAGGTNYEQYF
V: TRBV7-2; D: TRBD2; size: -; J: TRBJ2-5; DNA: TGTGCCAGCAGCTTATGGACTAGCGGGGGGGCTAGAGAGACCCAGTACTTC; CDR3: CASSLWTSGGARETQYF
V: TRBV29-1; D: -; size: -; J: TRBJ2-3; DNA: TGCAGCACCCGTCAACTCGACGATACGCAGTATTTT; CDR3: CSTRQLDDTQYF
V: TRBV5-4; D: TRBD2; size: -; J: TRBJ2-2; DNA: TGTGCCAGCAGCCAAGGGACTAGAAACACCGGGGAGCTGTTTTTT; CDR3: CASSQGTRNTGELFF
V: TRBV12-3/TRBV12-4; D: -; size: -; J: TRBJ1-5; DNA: TGTGCCAGCAGCATTTCAGGGGCGATTCAGCCCCAGCATTTT; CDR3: CASSISGAIQPQHF
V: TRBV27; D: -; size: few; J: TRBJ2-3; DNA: TGTGCCAGCAGTTCCTGGACTCCCAACGGGGATACGCAGTATTTT; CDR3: CASSSWTPNGDTQYF
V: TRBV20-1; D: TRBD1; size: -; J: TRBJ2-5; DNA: TGCAGTGCTAAGACGGACAGGGGATTGGGAGCGACCCAGTACTTC; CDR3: CSAKTDRGLGATQYF
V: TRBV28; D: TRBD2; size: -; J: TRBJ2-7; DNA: TGTGCCAGCAGCTTTGGGATAGCGGGGGAGTACAATGAGCAGTACTTC; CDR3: CASSFGIAGEYNEQYF
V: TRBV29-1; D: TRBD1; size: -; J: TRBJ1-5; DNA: TGCAGCTTCCGACAGGGGGCCGATCAGCCCCAGCATTTT; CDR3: CSFRQGADQPQHF
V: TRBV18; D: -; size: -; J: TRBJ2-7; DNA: TGTGCCAGCTCACCACGACAGACAGCCTACGAGCAGTACTTC; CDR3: CASSPRQTAYEQYF
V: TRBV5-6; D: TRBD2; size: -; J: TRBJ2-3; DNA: TGTGCCAGCAGCTTGGAAGGTAGCGGGGGCACAGATACGCAGTATTTT; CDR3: CASSLEGSGGTDTQYF
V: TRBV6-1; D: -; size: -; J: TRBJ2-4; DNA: TGTGCCAGCAACCCTCCGGGGATAGCCAAAAACATTCAGTACTTC; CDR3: CASNPPGIAKNIQYF
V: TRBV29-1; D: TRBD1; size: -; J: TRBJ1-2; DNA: TGCAGCGTTGGGATGGGACAGGGGGCGAGCTATGGCTACACCTTC; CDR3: CSVGMGQGASYGYTF
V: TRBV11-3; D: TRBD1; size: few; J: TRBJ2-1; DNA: TGTGCCAGCAGCTCCGACAGGGTGGAGCAGTTCTTC; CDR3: CASSSDRVEQFF
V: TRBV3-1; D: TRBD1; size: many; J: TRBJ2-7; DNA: TGTGCCAGCAGCCAAGTTCAGGGGGCTGGCTACGAGCAGTACTTC; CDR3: CASSQVQGAGYEQYF
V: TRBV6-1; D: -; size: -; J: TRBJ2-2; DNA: TGTGCCAGTCAGGGACGGACCGGGGAGCTGTTTTTT; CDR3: CASQGRTGELFF
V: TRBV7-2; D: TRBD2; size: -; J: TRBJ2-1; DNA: TGTGCCAGCAGCTTACGGACTAGCGGGGTCAATGGGCAGTTCTTC; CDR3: CASSLRTSGVNGQFF
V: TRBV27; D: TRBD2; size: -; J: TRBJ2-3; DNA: TGTGCCAGCAACGTAGCGGGTGCAGATACGCAGTATTTT; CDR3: CASNVAGADTQYF
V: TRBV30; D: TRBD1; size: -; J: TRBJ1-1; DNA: TGTGCCTGGAGTAAACTGACAGGGGGCGGCACTGAAGCTTTCTTT; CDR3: CAWSKLTGGGTEAFF
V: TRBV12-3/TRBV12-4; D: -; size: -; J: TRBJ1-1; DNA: TGTGCCAGCAGCGGGACGATGAACACTGAAGCTTTCTTT; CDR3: CASSGTMNTEAFF
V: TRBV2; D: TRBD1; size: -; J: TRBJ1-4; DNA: TGTGCCAGCAGTGAAATGAGGAGCAGGGGGCGAAATGAAAAACTGTTTTTT; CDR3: CASSEMRSRGRNEKLFF
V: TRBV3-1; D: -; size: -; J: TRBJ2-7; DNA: TGTGCCAGCAGCCCCAGGGGTAGACGGCCATCTTATCTATACGAGCAGTACTTC; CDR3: CASSPRGRRPSYLYEQYF
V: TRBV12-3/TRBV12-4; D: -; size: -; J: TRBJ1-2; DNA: TGTGCCAGCAGAGGGGCAGGGATGCGTGGCTACACCTTC; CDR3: CASRGAGMRGYTF